Included here is one TCR beta chain sequence, with context. Germline CDR1 and CDR2: SGHAT and FQNNGV. Trimming left V 4 bases short and J 7 bases short, with 19 bases between. The CDR3 runs to 15 residues. The protocol was immunoSEQ multiplex PCR, while the TCRdb copy is restricted to in-frame clones and leaves out a portion. The sample lists 150,000 or so clones; 94% were seen once. The data derive from a study of T cell responses to AZD1222 COVID-19 vaccine. Across the whole study: Second doses were pooled across both intervals (about 4 or about 12 weeks).

The chain joins TRBV11-2 to TRBJ1-1, with a weak D call TRBD1 (6 bases). The sequences come from peripheral blood, collected on day 0 of AZD1222 vaccination. The receptor was derived from an adult in good health. The CDR3 reads CASSSQPGGLIEAFF. The CDR3 DNA reads as TGTGCCAGCAGCTCACAGCCTGGGGGCCTCATTGAAGCTTTCTTT.